One sample yielded the 8 T cell receptor beta chains listed below, sequenced in a study of neurological immune-mediated disorders. TCRdb called the 5' RACE reads again in MiXCR, with one record for every CDR3 protein. The sample shows under 20,000 distinct CDR3 sequences, around 2.5% of them seen only once. Sample: PBMCs. The receptor set was obtained from a woman under 30 with multiple sclerosis.

This clonotype was detected ten times or more. The chain links TRBV5-1 to TRBJ1-2, with 7 bases identical to TRBD1. V dropped 4 bases and J dropped 6; count of bases not matched to a gene: 3. CDR1 SGHRS and CDR2 YFSETQ come from the germline V gene. The CDR3 consists of 12 residues. CDR3 sequence (DNA): TGCGCCAGCAGCCCACAGGGGAATGGCTACACCTTC. Protein product: CASSPQGNGYTF. Full variable domain (missing parts from reference TRBV5-1 and TRBJ1-2): KAGVTQTPRYLIKTRGQQVTLSCSPISGHRSVSWYQQTPGQGLQFLFEYFSETQRNKGNFPGRFSGRQFSNSRSEMNVSTLELGDSALYLCASSPQGNGYTFGSGTRLTVV.

This clonotype was seen at least ten times. The J gene is TRBJ1-5, the V gene TRBV20-1; D may be TRBD1 (5 bases). This CDR3 is 12 amino acids long. Germline-derived CDR1 and CDR2 are DFQATT and SNEGSKA (reference sequence). The CDR3 spells CSLRGSNQPQHF. In DNA, the CDR3 is TGCAGCCTGAGGGGTAGCAATCAGCCCCAGCATTTT.

The table lists this clonotype with many counts. The genes are TRBV12-3 or TRBV12-4 and TRBJ2-7; the match to TRBD1 covers 10 bases. The CDR3 totals 13 residues. The J segment lost 8 bases and the V segment lost 1 base, leaving 2 bases of the junction unmatched. CDR3 sequence: CASSLGDRGQQYF. The CDR3 DNA is TGTGCCAGCAGTTTAGGGGACAGGGGACAGCAGTACTTC.

In this sample, this clonotype turned up many times. This chain uses TRBV12-3 or TRBV12-4 with TRBJ2-7; 9 bases match TRBD1. This CDR3 region has 13 residues. V shed 5 bases and J 7 bases; nucleotides not matched to a gene: 6. DNA of the CDR3: TGTGCCAGCAGTAGGGACAGGGTAAAAGAGCAGTACTTC. Protein: CASSRDRVKEQYF.

Many counts were recorded for this clonotype. The gene calls are TRBV24-1 and TRBJ2-5; D might be TRBD2 (6 bases). V was shortened by 6 bases and J by 7 bases, with 17 bases between the two germline ends. The CDR3 is made up of 14 amino acids. The germline gives CDR1 KGHDR, CDR2 SFDVKD. The CDR3 spells CATSTGVNHGTQYF. Written as DNA, the CDR3 is TGTGCCACCAGTACGGGGGTGAATCATGGGACCCAGTACTTC.

This clonotype appeared many times. This chain links TRBV5-1 with TRBJ2-5; D possibly corresponds to TRBD2 (6 bases). The CDR3 is 14 amino acids. Germline V gives CDR1 SGHRS, CDR2 YFSETQ. V gave up 4 bases and J gave up 5 bases, with 15 bases separating them. The CDR3 DNA reads TGCGCCAGCAGCGCCGGGAGTGGACGGGAGACCCAGTACTTC. It yields the protein CASSAGSGRETQYF.

Ten or more counts support this clonotype. This chain joins TRBV20-1 and TRBJ2-5; D not resolved. In germline, CDR1 is DFQATT, CDR2 SNEGSKA (reference sequence). This CDR3 region has 11 residues. V was cut by 6 bases and J by 2 bases, with 7 bases left in between. The CDR3 region has the DNA TGCAGTGCCCGCTTACAAGAGACCCAGTACTTC. Translating gives CSARLQETQYF.

This clonotype has a handful of counts. The rearrangement uses TRBV20-1 and TRBJ1-5, with D hard to call. Germline V gene sequence: CDR1 DFQATT, CDR2 SNEGSKA (reference sequence). V shed 3 bases and J shed 3 bases, with 12 bases lying between them. CDR3 length equals 14 residues. CDR3 bases: TGCAGTGCTAGGGCAGGTGCGGCCAATCAGCCCCAGCATTTT. This sequence encodes CSARAGAANQPQHF.